A single sample is the source of the 19 T cell receptor beta chains below, sequenced in a study of T cells in Graves' hyperthyroidism and ophthalmopathy. Amplified TCR beta CDR3 regions derived from RNA transcripts. A set of HTBI primers served as the primers for a first-round RT-PCR of the TCR CDR3. From the multiplex PCR reads, TCRdb called clonotypes with MiXCR, one entry per CDR3 protein. The sample has about 400,000 distinct CDR3 sequences; more than 13% are singletons. The sample taken for sequencing was blood. The receptors here all came from a man aged 50-59 years with Graves' ophthalmopathy.

This chain links TRBV7-2 with TRBJ2-1; TRBD2 matches 7 bases. The germline V gene has CDR1 SGHTA and CDR2 FQGNSA. The CDR3 has 16 residues. With V trimmed by 1 base and J by 9 bases, 12 bases remained unmatched. The CDR3 here is CASSLESRERLGEQFF. The CDR3 DNA follows: TGTGCCAGCAGCTTAGAATCGCGGGAGAGGTTAGGTGAGCAGTTCTTC.

This clonotype has ten or more counts. The chain combines TRBV28 with TRBJ2-5; 8 positions match TRBD1. Germline CDR1 is MDHEN and CDR2 is SYDVKM. With 4 bases clipped from V and 4 bases from J, the junction kept 8 bases outside the gene matches. The CDR3 loop spans 15 amino acids. The CDR3 DNA is TGTGCCAGCAGTTCAAACCAGGGGGCCGGAGAGACCCAGTACTTC. Its translation: CASSSNQGAGETQYF. Together with reference TRBV28 and TRBJ2-5, the CDR3 gives the full variable domain: DVKVTQSSRYLVKRTGEKVFLECVQDMDHENMFWYRQDPGLGLRLIYFSYDVKMKEKGDIPEGYSVSREKKERFSLILESASTNQTSMYLCASSSNQGAGETQYFGPGTRLLVL.

The gene calls are TRBV29-1 and TRBJ1-2; D gene uncertain. Per the germline V gene, CDR1 is SQVTM and CDR2 is ANQGSEA. The length of the CDR3 is 15 residues. Trimming took 4 bases from V and 4 from J, leaving 19 bases between them. The CDR3 loop reads CSVARRLEKVYGYTF. The CDR3 bases are TGCAGCGTTGCCCGCCGTCTTGAAAAGGTCTATGGCTACACCTTC. Drawing the rest from reference TRBV29-1 and TRBJ1-2, the complete variable domain is SAVISQKPSRDICQRGTSLTIQCQVDSQVTMMFWYRQQPGQSLTLIATANQGSEATYESGFVIDKFPISRPNLTFSTLTVSNMSPEDSSIYLCSVARRLEKVYGYTFGSGTRLTVV.

This clonotype was detected ten times or more. J is TRBJ2-1 and V is TRBV7-9, with a possible D match to TRBD1 (5 bases). Germline values: CDR1 SEHNR, CDR2 FQNEAQ (reference sequence). V lost 5 bases to trimming and J lost 1 base, with 21 bases between them. This CDR3 has 18 residues. The DNA for the CDR3 is TGTGCCAGCAGCCCACACGGTGGGGCGGTTAAGTCCTACAATGAGCAGTTCTTC. Translated: CASSPHGGAVKSYNEQFF.

This clonotype showed up many times. J is TRBJ2-7 and V is TRBV7-8, with D perhaps TRBD2 (7 bases). The CDR3 is 15 residues long. Germline values: CDR1 SGHVS, CDR2 FQNEAQ. V lost 1 base, J lost 2 bases, and 12 bases lay in between. The DNA for the CDR3 is TGTGCCAGCAGCTTAGACAGGGACTATACCTACGAGCAGTACTTC. Translating it yields CASSLDRDYTYEQYF.

This clonotype was counted ten times or more. The genes are TRBV27 and TRBJ2-7; the D gene is possibly TRBD1 (6 bases). CDR1 and CDR2 from the germline V gene are MNHEY and SMNVEV (reference sequence). V was shortened by 5 bases and J by 0 bases, with 26 bases between the two germline ends. This CDR3 has 19 residues. The CDR3 loop is CASSLRRPRTEPSSYEQYF. In DNA, the CDR3 is TGTGCCAGCAGTCTTCGACGACCACGGACAGAGCCATCCTCCTACGAGCAGTACTTC.

In this sample, this clonotype turned up many times. The chain couples TRBV4-1 to TRBJ1-3; tentative D call: TRBD1 (5 bases). Trimming removed 1 base from V and 0 bases from J, with 19 bases in between. The germline V gene encodes CDR1 MGHRA and CDR2 YSYEKL. CDR3 size: 19 residues. CDR3 protein: CASSQVLIVQGNSGNTIYF. The CDR3 DNA follows: TGCGCCAGCAGCCAAGTCCTTATTGTCCAGGGTAACTCTGGAAACACCATATATTTT.

This clonotype was counted a few times. This chain connects TRBV5-5 to TRBJ2-1; D is undetermined. The V gene lost 9 bases and the J gene lost 4 bases, with 14 bases spanning the gap. CDR1 and CDR2 (germline): SGHKS, YYEKEE (reference sequence). The CDR3 runs 13 residues. CDR3 protein: CATGGEMYNEQFF. CDR3 DNA: TGTGCCACAGGCGGAGAGATGTACAATGAGCAGTTCTTC.

This clonotype was found many times. V gene TRBV20-1 combines with J gene TRBJ2-2; D is ambiguous. CDR3 length equals 15 residues. The germline gives CDR1 DFQATT, CDR2 SNEGSKA (reference sequence). Between the trimmed V and J ends, which lost 1 base and 1 base, there was a span of 10 bases. This chain's CDR3 is CSARGLALNTGELFF. In DNA form, the CDR3 reads TGCAGTGCTAGAGGTTTGGCTCTGAACACCGGGGAGCTGTTTTTT.

This clonotype was found many times. The chain uses TRBV30 and TRBJ2-1; TRBD2 agrees at 8 bases. Germline values: CDR1 GTSNPN, CDR2 SVGIG (reference sequence). The CDR3 totals 14 residues. Germline trimming cut 0 bases from V and 8 bases from J; bases unmatched to any gene: 6. The CDR3 loop reads CAWSVLAESDEQFF. In DNA, the CDR3 is TGTGCCTGGAGTGTACTAGCGGAAAGTGATGAGCAGTTCTTC.

This clonotype showed up many times. The V gene is TRBV20-1, the J gene TRBJ1-1; a weak D match, TRBD1 (5 bases). The CDR3 is 12 amino acids. CDR1 is DFQATT and CDR2 is SNEGSKA in the germline V gene (reference sequence). The V and J ends lost 6 bases and 1 base respectively, with 9 bases between them. CDR3 loop: CSARAGNTEAFF. DNA for the CDR3: TGCAGTGCCAGGGCGGGGAACACTGAAGCTTTCTTT.

DNA for the CDR3: TGCAGCGTTGAAACAAACACTGAAGCTTTCTTT. Protein: CSVETNTEAFF. The chain combines TRBV29-1 with TRBJ1-1; no clear D gene. The V end lost 2 bases, the J end lost 2 bases, and 3 bases lay between the germline ends. The CDR3 totals 11 residues. The germline V gene encodes CDR1 SQVTM and CDR2 ANQGSEA.

The table lists this clonotype with many counts. J is TRBJ2-7 and V is TRBV3-1; D might be TRBD2 (5 bases). This CDR3 is built from 14 residues. Germline-derived CDR1 and CDR2 are LGHDT and YNNKEL (reference sequence). V dropped 4 bases and J dropped 7 bases, with 17 bases sitting between them. Here the CDR3 reads CASSPRAVVQEQYF. As DNA, the CDR3 is TGTGCCAGCAGCCCACGAGCGGTGGTACAAGAGCAGTACTTC.

This clonotype was observed many times. V is TRBV2 and J is TRBJ1-5; 8 nucleotides line up with TRBD1. This CDR3 has 15 residues. The J segment lost 2 bases and the V segment lost 3 bases, leaving 3 bases of the junction unmatched. Germline V gives CDR1 SNHLY, CDR2 FYNNEI. The CDR3: CASSEATGGNQPQHF. The CDR3 DNA is TGTGCCAGCAGTGAGGCGACAGGGGGCAATCAGCCCCAGCATTTT.

This clonotype was found many times. The CDR3 loop is CASTHGQETQYF. DNA for the CDR3: TGTGCCAGCACTCACGGACAAGAGACCCAGTACTTC. This chain joins TRBV12-3 or TRBV12-4 and TRBJ2-5; D uncertain. V was pared by 7 bases and J by 2 bases, with 8 bases between. CDR3 size: 12 residues.

This clonotype was seen repeatedly, ten times or more. CDR3 sequence (DNA): TGCAGTGCTAGAGATCCCTTACTAGCGGGTTTATACAATGAGCAGTTCTTC. It yields the protein CSARDPLLAGLYNEQFF. The genes are TRBV20-1 and TRBJ2-1; 9 nucleotides line up with TRBD2. The V and J ends lost 0 bases and 4 bases, in that order; junction bases with no gene match: 10. CDR3 length: 17 residues. Germline V gene sequence: CDR1 DFQATT, CDR2 SNEGSKA (reference sequence).

This clonotype was counted between two and nine times. The gene calls are TRBV27 and TRBJ2-3; tentatively, D is TRBD2 (5 bases). CDR1 MNHEY and CDR2 SMNVEV come from the germline V gene (reference sequence). The CDR3 totals 16 residues. Trimming stripped 3 bases from V and 0 bases from J, with 13 bases between. DNA for the CDR3: TGTGCCAGCAGTTTCTCCACTAGTACTAGCACAGATACGCAGTATTTT. Translating it yields CASSFSTSTSTDTQYF.

In its sample, this clonotype was seen many times. CDR3 coding DNA: TGTGCCAGCAGTATGACAGGCAGCTCCTACAATGAGCAGTTCTTC. Translation: CASSMTGSSYNEQFF. V gene TRBV12-3 or TRBV12-4 combines with J gene TRBJ2-1; possibly TRBD1 for D (6 bases). The CDR3 runs 15 residues. The V end was cut by 5 bases, the J end by 0 bases, with 11 bases between.

This clonotype occurred many times. V gene TRBV11-3 combines with J gene TRBJ2-7; TRBD1 aligns across 8 bases. CDR3 length: 13 residues. Germline-derived CDR1 and CDR2 are SGHNT and YENEEA. V lost 5 bases, J lost 2 bases, and 2 bases stayed unmatched. The CDR3 DNA is TGTGCCAGCAGCAGACAGGGGCCCTACGAGCAGTACTTC. It encodes CASSRQGPYEQYF.